The 26 T cell receptor beta chains below all came from one sample that was sequenced in a study of blood T cell repertoires in COVID-19. Repertoires were generated with immunoSEQ multiplex PCR, while TCRdb's copy carries only in-frame clones and drops some. The sample contains over 150,000 clones, roughly 84% of which appear only once. Material for sequencing was peripheral blood. These receptors all stem from a man aged 35 to 55 with acute or convalescent COVID-19.

A remark on this clone: Germline and junction disagree at one end, which may indicate a read error. The chain carries TRBV24-1 and TRBJ2-3, with 11 bases aligning to TRBD2. The CDR3 extends over 15 amino acids. Germline CDR1 and CDR2: KGHDR and SFDVKD. The CDR3 DNA is TGCGCCACCAGTTTAGCGGGGGGGCTCACAGATACGCAGTATTTT. Protein: CATSLAGGLTDTQYF.

This sequence joins TRBV7-2 and TRBJ2-3; TRBD2 is a possible D gene (6 bases). Germline V lookup: CDR1 SGHTA, CDR2 FQGNSA. Trimming left V 5 bases short and J 2 bases short, with 17 bases between. The CDR3 has 16 amino acids. CDR3 sequence: CASSPSGGSITDTQYF. In DNA form, the CDR3 reads TGTGCCAGCAGCCCGAGTGGGGGGTCCATCACAGATACGCAGTATTTT.

The chain is built from TRBV10-3 and TRBJ2-5, with TRBD1 matching 7 bases. The V segment lost 3 bases and the J segment 4 bases; nucleotides outside the gene matches: 11. The germline V gene has CDR1 ENHRY and CDR2 SYGVKD. This CDR3 is 16 amino acids long. The CDR3: CAISDSTGKKGETQYF. Here the CDR3 DNA reads TGTGCCATCAGTGACTCGACAGGGAAGAAGGGAGAGACCCAGTACTTC.

This clone was seen only once. J is TRBJ1-3 and V is TRBV30, with D hard to call. V lost 1 base and J lost 4, with 11 bases in between. Germline V gene data show CDR1 as GTSNPN and CDR2 as SVGIG (reference sequence). The CDR3 runs 14 residues. Written as DNA, the CDR3 is TGTGCCTGGAGTGGAGTTCAACGGGGAAACACCATATATTTT. Protein product: CAWSGVQRGNTIYF.

J is TRBJ1-2 and V is TRBV28; 8 positions agree with TRBD1. This CDR3 has 13 residues. CDR1 is MDHEN and CDR2 is SYDVKM in the germline V gene. With 5 bases clipped from V and 7 bases from J, the junction kept 6 bases outside the gene matches. The DNA of the CDR3 is TGTGCCAGCAGTCCGGACAGGGTAATTGGCTACACCTTC. It translates to CASSPDRVIGYTF.

V usage is TRBV28 and J usage is TRBJ1-6; perhaps TRBD1 as D (5 bases). There are 16 residues in the CDR3. V lost 8 bases and J 8 bases, leaving 22 bases between the germline ends. Germline CDR1 and CDR2: MDHEN and SYDVKM. For the CDR3, the DNA is TGTGCCAGCTCCTACGGGGGGGTCGGGGTATATTCACCCCTCCACTTT. Translated, it gives CASSYGGVGVYSPLHF.

The V call is TRBV7-6, the J call TRBJ1-1; 7 nucleotides align to TRBD1. The CDR3 length is 14 residues. Germline V gives CDR1 SGHVS, CDR2 FNYEAQ. After removal of 5 bases from V and 5 bases from J, the junction contained 8 bases not matched to a gene. The CDR3 here is CASSLGGPWTEAFF. CDR3 nucleotides: TGTGCCAGCAGCCTAGGGGGCCCTTGGACTGAAGCTTTCTTT. The variable domain in full, completed from reference TRBV7-6 and TRBJ1-1, reads GAGVSQSPRYKVTKRGQDVALRCDPISGHVSLYWYRQALGQGPEFLTYFNYEAQQDKSGLPNDRFSAERPEGSISTLTIQRTEQRDSAMYRCASSLGGPWTEAFFGQGTRLTVV.

This chain uses TRBV28 with TRBJ1-1; D call uncertain. Germline lookup yields CDR1 MDHEN and CDR2 SYDVKM. V lost 7 bases and J 10 bases, leaving 16 bases between the germline ends. The CDR3 extends over 12 amino acids. CDR3 bases: TGTGCCAGCACCGATTTTGCAGTCTCAGCTTTCTTT. It specifies CASTDFAVSAFF.

This chain connects TRBV6-6 to TRBJ2-3, with TRBD2 identical over 8 bases. This CDR3 has 15 residues. Germline V gene data show CDR1 as MNHNY and CDR2 as SVGAGI (reference sequence). The junction had 11 bases not matched to a gene; V was cut back by 11 bases and J by 1 base. CDR3 loop: CAVASAAGGTDTQYF. CDR3 coding DNA: TGTGCCGTGGCCTCGGCAGCGGGGGGCACAGATACGCAGTATTTT.

The chain combines TRBV25-1 with TRBJ1-4; 7 nucleotides line up with TRBD1. Looked up from germline, CDR1 is MGHDK and CDR2 is SYGVNS. The CDR3 extends over 15 amino acids. V lost 5 bases and J lost 5; bases outside the gene matches: 8. The CDR3 sequence is CASSYSRGNNEKLFF. CDR3 in DNA: TGTGCCAGCAGTTATTCCAGGGGGAACAATGAAAAACTGTTTTTT.

The chain is built from TRBV5-1 and TRBJ2-5; no clear D. The CDR3 length is 14 residues. Deletions cut 0 bases from V and 5 bases from J, with 11 bases between. Germline CDR1 is SGHRS and CDR2 is YFSETQ. In nucleotides, the CDR3 is TGCGCCAGCAGCTTGGAGTCTCGGCGGGAGACCCAGTACTTC. This codes for CASSLESRRETQYF.

This chain uses TRBV11-2 with TRBJ2-7; no definite D call. The CDR3 length is 13 residues. V was clipped by 5 bases and J by 4 bases, with 12 bases between them. Germline V gene data show CDR1 as SGHAT and CDR2 as FQNNGV. CDR3 loop: CASSPRREYEQYF. The CDR3 DNA reads TGTGCCAGCAGCCCTAGGCGCGAGTACGAGCAGTACTTC.

This sequence joins TRBV28 and TRBJ1-2; D is possibly TRBD1 (5 bases). This CDR3 comprises 16 residues. Trimming took 3 bases from V and 4 from J, leaving 18 bases between them. CDR1 is MDHEN and CDR2 is SYDVKM in the germline V gene. CDR3: CASSFSRGIGGYGYTF. The CDR3 DNA reads as TGTGCCAGCAGTTTTTCGCGGGGGATCGGCGGCTATGGCTACACCTTC.

V is TRBV4-3 and J is TRBJ1-1; 9 bases align to TRBD1. V lost 5 bases, J lost 5 bases, and 6 bases stayed unmatched. The CDR3 is 14 amino acids. CDR1 and CDR2 from the germline V gene are LGHNA and YSLEER. CDR3 sequence reads: CASSDRGSGTEAFF. CDR3 sequence (DNA): TGCGCCAGCAGCGACAGGGGGTCTGGTACTGAAGCTTTCTTT.

V gene TRBV9 combines with J gene TRBJ1-5; D not resolved. The CDR3 sequence is 14 residues long. The V gene's germline CDR1 is SGDLS and CDR2 YYNGEE. V lost 0 bases and J lost 5, with 9 bases in between. CDR3 coding DNA: TGTGCCAGCAGCGTAGGGGCAGTCTATCAGCCCCAGCATTTT. It codes for CASSVGAVYQPQHF.

Only one count was recorded for this clone. V usage is TRBV2 and J usage is TRBJ2-1; 8 bases align to TRBD1. Germline loops: CDR1 SNHLY, CDR2 FYNNEI. V shed 7 bases, J shed 0 bases, and the junction held 2 bases outside the gene matches. The CDR3 spans 14 residues. The CDR3 coding sequence is TGTGCCAGCACAGGGGGCAGCTCCTACAATGAGCAGTTCTTC. Amino acids: CASTGGSSYNEQFF. The entire variable domain, with the rest obtained from reference TRBV2 and TRBJ2-1, is as follows: EPEVTQTPSHQVTQMGQEVILRCVPISNHLYFYWYRQILGQKVEFLVSFYNNEISEKSEIFDDQFSVERPDGSNFTLKIRSTKLEDSAMYFCASTGGSSYNEQFFGPGTRLTVL.

This clone was detected only a few times. The V gene is TRBV6-2 or TRBV6-3, the J gene TRBJ1-1; the match to TRBD1 covers 8 bases. Germline-derived CDR1 and CDR2 are MNHEY and SVGEGT. The CDR3 spans 15 residues. The V gene end was trimmed by 6 bases and the J gene end by 3 bases; junction bases not matched to a gene: 9. The CDR3 DNA reads as TGTGCCAGCAGCCTAGACAGGGGATATGACACTGAAGCTTTCTTT. This gives the protein CASSLDRGYDTEAFF.

The rearrangement joins TRBV6-1 to TRBJ2-1; maybe TRBD1 (6 bases). Trimming cost V 0 bases and J 4 bases, with 10 bases left between them. The CDR3 contains 15 residues. The V gene's germline CDR1 is MNHNS and CDR2 SASEGT. CDR3 residues: CASSEAGAYYNEQFF. The DNA of the CDR3 is TGTGCCAGCAGTGAAGCGGGGGCCTATTACAATGAGCAGTTCTTC.

The chain is built from TRBV24-1 and TRBJ2-2; possible D gene TRBD1, 5 bases. The germline gives CDR1 KGHDR, CDR2 SFDVKD. The V end was cut by 4 bases, the J end by 2 bases, with 22 bases between. The CDR3 totals 19 residues. The CDR3 DNA follows: TGTGCCACCAGTGAGGAGACAGCTACCCCCGGCTCTAACACCGGGGAGCTGTTTTTT. It codes for CATSEETATPGSNTGELFF.

This clone was observed a single time. This rearrangement joins TRBV7-9 to TRBJ1-1, with D unresolved. The CDR3 consists of 12 residues. The germline V gene has CDR1 SEHNR and CDR2 FQNEAQ (reference sequence). Trimming removed 1 base from V and 10 bases from J, with 10 bases in between. The chain's CDR3 is CASSLVNVGAFF. The CDR3 DNA sequence: TGTGCCAGCAGCTTAGTCAACGTCGGAGCTTTCTTT.

The CDR3 here is CASSEGLLNTEAFF. CDR3 coding DNA: TGTGCCAGCTCCGAAGGACTTCTGAACACTGAAGCTTTCTTT. The chain recombines TRBV18 with TRBJ1-1, with D unclear. V was shortened by 6 bases and J by 0 bases, with 11 bases between the two germline ends. The CDR3 has 14 residues. Germline V CDR1 and CDR2: KGHSH, LQKENI.

CDR3 DNA: TGCGCCAGCAGCCGAGAAGACAGGGGGCGAGGGGAAGATACGCAGTATTTT. Translating it yields CASSREDRGRGEDTQYF. The chain employs TRBV4-1 and TRBJ2-3; 10 positions agree with TRBD1. V was pared by 4 bases and J by 5 bases, with 12 bases of the junction left unmatched. Germline assignment: CDR1 MGHRA and CDR2 YSYEKL. The CDR3 has 17 residues.

The V and J genes are TRBV9 and TRBJ2-7; D unclear. Germline V gene sequence: CDR1 SGDLS, CDR2 YYNGEE. CDR3 length equals 13 residues. Trimming left V 0 bases short and J 3 bases short, with 7 bases between. The CDR3 loop is CASSVASNYEQYF. Written as DNA, the CDR3 is TGTGCCAGCAGCGTAGCTAGTAACTACGAGCAGTACTTC.

Only one count was recorded for this clone. The chain recombines TRBV28 with TRBJ1-1; D gene unclear. Trimming stripped 6 bases from V and 0 bases from J, with 17 bases between. The length of the CDR3 is 16 residues. Germline CDR1 reads MDHEN; CDR2 reads SYDVKM. The DNA of the CDR3 is TGTGCCAGCAGACTAGGTGGGTCCAGCCTGAACACTGAAGCTTTCTTT. This gives the protein CASRLGGSSLNTEAFF.

The CDR3 is CASSQELNTEAFF. As DNA, the CDR3 is TGCGCCAGCAGCCAAGAATTAAACACTGAAGCTTTCTTT. The chain joins TRBV4-3 to TRBJ1-1; D not certain. V was pared by 0 bases and J by 2 bases, with 4 bases between. CDR1 is LGHNA, CDR2 YSLEER, per germline. The CDR3 runs 13 residues.

The V and J genes are TRBV9 and TRBJ2-7; TRBD2 might be the D (6 bases). V shed 3 bases and J shed 9 bases, with 16 bases lying between them. Per germline, CDR1 SGDLS and CDR2 YYNGEE. The CDR3 runs to 13 residues. The CDR3 sequence is CASSEGDLARQYF. The CDR3 DNA sequence: TGTGCCAGCAGCGAGGGAGATCTAGCGAGGCAGTACTTC.